The TCR beta chain described here comes from a study of response to subunit inactivated influenza vaccine. TCRdb fed the RT-PCR reads into MiXCR, producing one record per CDR3 protein. The sample yields around 320,000 distinct CDR3 sequences, about 20% seen once. Germline V lookup: CDR1 MGHRA, CDR2 YSYEKL. With V trimmed by 2 bases and J by 1 base, 14 bases remained unmatched. The CDR3 has 21 amino acids. With regard to this clonotype: The antigen is not known.

Whole-study findings and limits: Authors suggested each seasonal influenza vaccination recruits few new T cells.

This chain links TRBV4-1 with TRBJ2-7; 16 bases agree with TRBD2. This TCR derives from a man aged 50 to 69 who received an inactivated influenza vaccine. The sample in question was PBMCs from blood, obtained 21 months after vaccination. The CDR3 reads CASSQSAGTSGRVVTSYEQYF. CDR3 in DNA: TGCGCCAGCAGCCAAAGTGCCGGGACTAGCGGGAGGGTGGTTACATCCTACGAGCAGTACTTC.